This passage covers 27 T cell receptor beta chains from one sample sequenced in a study of monozygotic twins with inflammatory bowel disease. TCRdb reprocessed the 5' RACE reads and reports one entry per CDR3 protein, with no DNA. Across nearly 450,000 distinct CDR3 sequences, the top ten clones capture about 2.6% of the sample. The sequencing sample was made of blood. The receptor set was obtained from a human donor with ulcerative colitis or Crohn's disease, or a healthy co-twin of an affected twin (not recorded which).

This chain uses TRBV5-1 with TRBJ2-1; TCRdb lists TRBD2, though no DNA is available to test this call. This CDR3 has 16 residues. The V gene's germline CDR1 is SGHRS and CDR2 YFSETQ. CDR3 amino acids: CASSLGGSGGYNEQFF.

The rearrangement joins TRBV12-3 or TRBV12-4 to TRBJ2-1; the TRBD1 assignment by TCRdb is unverifiable without DNA. There are 13 residues in the CDR3. This chain's CDR3 is CASSLARGSEQFF.

The chain recombines TRBV10-3 with TRBJ2-2. The germline V gene encodes CDR1 ENHRY and CDR2 SYGVKD. The CDR3 totals 12 residues. CDR3 region: CAISDETGELFF.

The genes are TRBV5-1 and TRBJ1-3. The CDR3 totals 17 residues. CDR1 and CDR2 (germline): SGHRS, YFSETQ. CDR3 amino acids: CATSLDSFTSAGNTIYF.

The rearrangement joins TRBV25-1 to TRBJ1-4; TCRdb designates TRBD1, a call that cannot be tested without DNA. This CDR3 is built from 14 residues. Per germline, CDR1 MGHDK and CDR2 SYGVNS. The CDR3 loop is CASSELRDREKLFF.

The chain employs TRBV6-6 and TRBJ2-1. The CDR3 is made up of 13 amino acids. CDR1 is MNHNY, CDR2 SVGAGI, per germline (reference sequence). Here the CDR3 reads CASNTAPYNEQFF.

The chain employs TRBV7-9 and TRBJ2-3; TCRdb designates TRBD2, a call that cannot be tested without DNA. The CDR3 runs to 15 residues. Germline V gives CDR1 SEHNR, CDR2 FQNEAQ (reference sequence). CDR3 protein: CASSLVAGVEDTQYF.

This chain links TRBV7-2 with TRBJ2-7; TCRdb's D call of TRBD1 is untestable without DNA. Germline V lookup: CDR1 SGHTA, CDR2 FQGNSA. This CDR3 spans 12 amino acids. CDR3: CASSFTGLEQYF.

CDR3 protein: CAWSQSSSEAFF. V gene TRBV30 combines with J gene TRBJ1-1. Per the germline V gene, CDR1 is GTSNPN and CDR2 is SVGIG (reference sequence). The CDR3 extends over 12 amino acids.

V is TRBV7-2 and J is TRBJ1-2; TCRdb's D call, TRBD1, is unchecked because there is no DNA. There are 16 residues in the CDR3. Germline CDR1 reads SGHTA; CDR2 reads FQGNSA. This CDR3 is CASSSDRSTPNYGYTF. Together with reference TRBV7-2 and TRBJ1-2, the CDR3 gives the full variable domain: GAGVSQSPSNKVTEKGKDVELRCDPISGHTALYWYRQSLGQGLEFLIYFQGNSAPDKSGLPSDRFSAERTGGSVSTLTIQRTQQEDSAVYLCASSSDRSTPNYGYTFGSGTRLTVV.

The chain combines TRBV5-1 with TRBJ2-3. CDR3 size: 14 residues. The germline CDR1 and CDR2 sequences are SGHRS and YFSETQ. The CDR3 reads CASSESTGRDTQYF.

J is TRBJ1-4 and V is TRBV7-2; the D call from TCRdb, TRBD1, cannot be confirmed without DNA. This CDR3 comprises 14 residues. Per the germline V gene, CDR1 is SGHTA and CDR2 is FQGNSA. The CDR3: CASSRDRGFEKLFF. Using reference TRBV7-2 and TRBJ1-4 for the parts outside the CDR3, the full variable domain is GAGVSQSPSNKVTEKGKDVELRCDPISGHTALYWYRQSLGQGLEFLIYFQGNSAPDKSGLPSDRFSAERTGGSVSTLTIQRTQQEDSAVYLCASSRDRGFEKLFFGSGTQLSVL.

V gene TRBV5-6 combines with J gene TRBJ1-2; TCRdb selects TRBD1, and the lack of DNA leaves this call unchecked. The CDR3 is made up of 15 amino acids. The germline CDR1 and CDR2 sequences are SGHDT and YYEEEE. The CDR3 here is CASSTLDRANYGYTF. The entire variable domain, with the rest obtained from reference TRBV5-6 and TRBJ1-2, is as follows: DAGVTQSPTHLIKTRGQQVTLRCSPKSGHDTVSWYQQALGQGPQFIFQYYEEEERQRGNFPDRFSGHQFPNYSSELNVNALLLGDSALYLCASSTLDRANYGYTFGSGTRLTVV.

The chain links TRBV11-2 to TRBJ2-1; TCRdb designates TRBD1, a call that cannot be tested without DNA. The CDR3 sequence is 15 residues long. Germline V gives CDR1 SGHAT, CDR2 FQNNGV. The CDR3 loop is CASSFWTGNSYEQFF.

This chain links TRBV9 with TRBJ2-3. Per germline, CDR1 SGDLS and CDR2 YYNGEE. The CDR3 runs to 15 residues. CDR3 in amino acids: CASSVNSRGTDTQYF.

The chain links TRBV27 to TRBJ2-1. Germline-derived CDR1 and CDR2 are MNHEY and SMNVEV (reference sequence). This CDR3 has 14 residues. The chain's CDR3 is CATRRSSAYNEQFF.

The chain couples TRBV19 to TRBJ2-5; TCRdb lists TRBD2, though no DNA is available to test this call. CDR1 is LNHDA and CDR2 is SQIVND in the germline V gene (reference sequence). The CDR3 contains 17 residues. The CDR3 reads CASGGGEQRLSQETQYF.

The rearrangement uses TRBV7-2 and TRBJ2-2; TCRdb calls TRBD1, which cannot be checked without DNA. CDR1 and CDR2 (germline): SGHTA, FQGNSA. The CDR3 consists of 15 residues. The CDR3 sequence: CASSSKGELTGELFF.

V usage is TRBV5-4 and J usage is TRBJ2-3; TCRdb picks TRBD1, but there is no DNA to check that call. The CDR3 contains 13 residues. Germline values: CDR1 SGHNT, CDR2 YYREEE (reference sequence). CDR3 in amino acids: CASKRGGTDTQYF. Full variable domain (remainder filled in from reference TRBV5-4 and TRBJ2-3): ETGVTQSPTHLIKTRGQQVTLRCSSQSGHNTVSWYQQALGQGPQFIFQYYREEENGRGNFPPRFSGLQFPNYSSELNVNALELDDSALYLCASKRGGTDTQYFGPGTRLTVL.

The CDR3 sequence is CASSYSGGRYGYTF. The chain uses TRBV6-2 or TRBV6-3 and TRBJ1-2; TCRdb calls TRBD1, which cannot be checked without DNA. Germline loops: CDR1 MNHEY, CDR2 SVGEGT. CDR3 size: 14 residues.

V and J are TRBV11-2 and TRBJ1-5. This CDR3 is built from 13 residues. Germline V gene data show CDR1 as SGHAT and CDR2 as FQNNGV. This chain's CDR3 is CASSLGLNQPQHF.

The rearrangement uses TRBV20-1 and TRBJ2-5; TCRdb reports TRBD2, a call that lacks DNA to check it against. This CDR3 has 15 residues. Germline-derived CDR1 and CDR2 are DFQATT and SNEGSKA (reference sequence). The CDR3 sequence: CSAPTSGGLGETQYF.

The V gene is TRBV20-1, the J gene TRBJ2-5; TCRdb lists TRBD1, though no DNA is available to test this call. Germline V gene lookup returns CDR1 DFQATT and CDR2 SNEGSKA (reference sequence). The CDR3 covers 14 residues. CDR3: CSASLGAEQETQYF.

The V call is TRBV20-1, the J call TRBJ2-1; TCRdb reports TRBD1, a call that lacks DNA to check it against. There are 15 residues in the CDR3. Germline CDR1 reads DFQATT; CDR2 reads SNEGSKA (reference sequence). The CDR3: CSARDLGQATNEQFF.

The chain is built from TRBV29-1 and TRBJ1-2; TCRdb's D call, TRBD1, is unchecked because there is no DNA. Germline V gene data show CDR1 as SQVTM and CDR2 as ANQGSEA. The CDR3 runs 14 residues. CDR3 amino acids: CSVGLVGGSAGYTF.

The CDR3 spells CATSIRDYNEQFF. The genes are TRBV15 and TRBJ2-1; TCRdb proposes TRBD1, but this gene call is untestable without DNA. This CDR3 is 13 amino acids long. Germline V CDR1 and CDR2: LNHNV, YYDKDF (reference sequence).

Here the CDR3 reads CASSVTSGRATDTQYF. The chain carries TRBV9 and TRBJ2-3; TCRdb lists TRBD2, though no DNA is available to test this call. Looked up from germline, CDR1 is SGDLS and CDR2 is YYNGEE. CDR3 size: 16 residues.